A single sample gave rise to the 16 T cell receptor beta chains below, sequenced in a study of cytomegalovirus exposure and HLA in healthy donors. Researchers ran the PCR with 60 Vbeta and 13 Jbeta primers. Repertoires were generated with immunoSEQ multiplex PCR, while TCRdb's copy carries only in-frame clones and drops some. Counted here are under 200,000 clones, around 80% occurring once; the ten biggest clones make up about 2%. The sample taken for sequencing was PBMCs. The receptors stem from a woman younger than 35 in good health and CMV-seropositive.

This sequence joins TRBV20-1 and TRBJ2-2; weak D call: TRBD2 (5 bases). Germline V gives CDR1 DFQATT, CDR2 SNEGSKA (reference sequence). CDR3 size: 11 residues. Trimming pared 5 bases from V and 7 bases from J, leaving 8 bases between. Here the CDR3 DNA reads TGCAGTGCTCCCCGGGGCGGGGAGCTGTTTTTT. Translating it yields CSAPRGGELFF.

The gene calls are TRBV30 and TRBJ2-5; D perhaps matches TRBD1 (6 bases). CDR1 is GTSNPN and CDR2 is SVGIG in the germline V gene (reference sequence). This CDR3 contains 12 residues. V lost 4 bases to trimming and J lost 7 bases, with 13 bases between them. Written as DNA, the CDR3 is TGTGCCTGGAAAGGGGAAGGGGGGACCCAGTACTTC. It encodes CAWKGEGGTQYF.

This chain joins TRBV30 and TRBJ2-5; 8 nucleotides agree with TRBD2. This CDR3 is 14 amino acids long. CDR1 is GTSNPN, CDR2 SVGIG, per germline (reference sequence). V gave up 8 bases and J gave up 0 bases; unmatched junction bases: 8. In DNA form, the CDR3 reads TGTGCCGGGGTAGCGGGGTTGTACCAAGAGACCCAGTACTTC. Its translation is CAGVAGLYQETQYF. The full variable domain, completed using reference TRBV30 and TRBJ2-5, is SQTIHQWPATLVQPVGSPLSLECTVEGTSNPNLYWYRQAAGRGLQLLFYSVGIGQISSEVPQNLSASRPQDRQFILSSKKLLLSDSGFYLCAGVAGLYQETQYFGPGTRLLVL.

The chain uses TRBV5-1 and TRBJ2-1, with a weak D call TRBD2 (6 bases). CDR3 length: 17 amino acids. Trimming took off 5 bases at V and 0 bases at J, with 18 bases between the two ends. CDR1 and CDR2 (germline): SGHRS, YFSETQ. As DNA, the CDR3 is TGCGCCAGCAGTCTTCGAGGGCTCGGGAGCTCCTACAATGAGCAGTTCTTC. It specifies CASSLRGLGSSYNEQFF. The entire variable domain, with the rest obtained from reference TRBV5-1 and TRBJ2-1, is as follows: KAGVTQTPRYLIKTRGQQVTLSCSPISGHRSVSWYQQTPGQGLQFLFEYFSETQRNKGNFPGRFSGRQFSNSRSEMNVSTLELGDSALYLCASSLRGLGSSYNEQFFGPGTRLTVL.

The CDR3 bases are TGTGCCAGCAGTGATGGGACAGACACAGATACGCAGTATTTT. Its translation is CASSDGTDTDTQYF. This chain links TRBV6-1 with TRBJ2-3, with 7 bases aligning to TRBD1. V lost 3 bases, J lost 2 bases, and 2 bases stayed unmatched. Looked up from germline, CDR1 is MNHNS and CDR2 is SASEGT. The CDR3 is 14 residues long.

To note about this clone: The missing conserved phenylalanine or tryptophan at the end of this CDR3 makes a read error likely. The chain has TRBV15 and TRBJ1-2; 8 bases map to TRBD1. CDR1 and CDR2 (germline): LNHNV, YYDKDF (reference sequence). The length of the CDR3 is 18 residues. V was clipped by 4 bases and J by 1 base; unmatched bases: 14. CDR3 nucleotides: TGTGCCACCAGCACTTATTACCCCCAGGGGGCAGATAACTATGGCTACACCTCC. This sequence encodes CATSTYYPQGADNYGYTS.

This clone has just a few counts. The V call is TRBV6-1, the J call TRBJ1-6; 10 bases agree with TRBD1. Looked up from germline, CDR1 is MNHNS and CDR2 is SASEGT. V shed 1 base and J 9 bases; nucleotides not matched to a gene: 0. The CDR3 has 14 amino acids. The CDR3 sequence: CASSEGTGGSPLHF. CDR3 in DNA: TGTGCCAGCAGTGAAGGGACAGGGGGTTCACCCCTCCACTTT.

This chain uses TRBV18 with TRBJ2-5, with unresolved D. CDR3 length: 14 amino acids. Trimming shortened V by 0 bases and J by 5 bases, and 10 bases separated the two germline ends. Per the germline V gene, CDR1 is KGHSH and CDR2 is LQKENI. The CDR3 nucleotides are TGTGCCAGCTCACCACCGGCCGCCCCGGAGACCCAGTACTTC. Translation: CASSPPAAPETQYF.

The CDR3 region has the DNA TGTGCCTGGGGAAGGGACAGGGGAATTGTAAACACTGAAGCTTTCTTT. Protein product: CAWGRDRGIVNTEAFF. This chain links TRBV30 with TRBJ1-1, with 10 nucleotides matching TRBD1. The V gene end was trimmed by 5 bases and the J gene end by 2 bases; junction bases not matched to a gene: 11. Germline values: CDR1 GTSNPN, CDR2 SVGIG (reference sequence). CDR3 length equals 16 residues.

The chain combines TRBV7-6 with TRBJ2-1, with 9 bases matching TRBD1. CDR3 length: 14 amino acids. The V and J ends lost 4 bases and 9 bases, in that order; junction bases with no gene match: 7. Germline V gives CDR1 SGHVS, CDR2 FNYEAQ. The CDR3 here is CASSSTGGIGEQFF. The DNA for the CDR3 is TGTGCCAGCAGCTCCACAGGGGGCATCGGTGAGCAGTTCTTC.

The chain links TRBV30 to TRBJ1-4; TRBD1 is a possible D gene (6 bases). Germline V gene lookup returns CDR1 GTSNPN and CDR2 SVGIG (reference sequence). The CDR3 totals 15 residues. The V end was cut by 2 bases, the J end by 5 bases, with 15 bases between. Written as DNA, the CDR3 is TGTGCCTGGAGTCCAAGGACAGCCGTAAATGAAAAACTGTTTTTT. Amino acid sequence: CAWSPRTAVNEKLFF.

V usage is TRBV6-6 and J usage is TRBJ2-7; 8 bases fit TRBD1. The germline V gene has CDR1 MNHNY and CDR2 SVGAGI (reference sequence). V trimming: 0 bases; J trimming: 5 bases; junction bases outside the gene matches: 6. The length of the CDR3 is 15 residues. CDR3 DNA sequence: TGTGCCAGCAGTTACTCTCGCAGGGGGCTCGACGAGCAGTACTTC. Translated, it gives CASSYSRRGLDEQYF.

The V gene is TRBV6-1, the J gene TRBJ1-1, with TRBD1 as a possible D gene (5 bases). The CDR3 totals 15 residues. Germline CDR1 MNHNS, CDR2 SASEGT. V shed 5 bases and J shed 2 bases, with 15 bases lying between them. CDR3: CASSTRREGNTEAFF. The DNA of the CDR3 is TGTGCCAGCAGTACCCGCAGGGAGGGTAACACTGAAGCTTTCTTT.

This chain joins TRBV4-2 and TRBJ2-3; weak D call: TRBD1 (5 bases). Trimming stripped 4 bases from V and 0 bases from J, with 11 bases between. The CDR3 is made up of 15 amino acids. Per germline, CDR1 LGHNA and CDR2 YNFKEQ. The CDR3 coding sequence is TGTGCCAGCAGCCCCTTGACAGTAAGCACAGATACGCAGTATTTT. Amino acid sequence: CASSPLTVSTDTQYF.

The CDR3 nucleotides read TGTGCCAGCAGCCCAACTAGCGGGGGGGCCGATGGCACAGATACGCAGTATTTT. This codes for CASSPTSGGADGTDTQYF. The chain recombines TRBV7-3 with TRBJ2-3, with 13 nucleotides matching TRBD2. From germline, CDR1 is SGHTA and CDR2 FQGTGA. Trimming took 5 bases from V and 1 from J; bases not matched to a gene: 9. The CDR3 sequence is 18 residues long.

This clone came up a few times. The CDR3 region is CASSSRLAGNQETQYF. CDR3 coding DNA: TGTGCCAGCAGCTCGCGACTAGCGGGGAACCAAGAGACCCAGTACTTC. The chain couples TRBV9 to TRBJ2-5; 11 bases map to TRBD2. CDR3 length: 16 residues. With 4 bases clipped from V and 0 bases from J, the junction kept 5 bases outside the gene matches. The germline gives CDR1 SGDLS, CDR2 YYNGEE. The entire variable domain, with the rest obtained from reference TRBV9 and TRBJ2-5, is as follows: DSGVTQTPKHLITATGQRVTLRCSPRSGDLSVYWYQQSLDQGLQFLIQYYNGEERAKGNILERFSAQQFPDLHSELNLSSLELGDSALYFCASSSRLAGNQETQYFGPGTRLLVL.